Presented here are 27 T cell receptor beta chains from one specimen sequenced in a study of blood T cell repertoires in COVID-19. The method was immunoSEQ multiplex PCR; TCRdb's version includes in-frame clones alone and lacks a portion of them. The sample includes hundreds of thousands of clones, roughly four fifths seen only once; the top ten take nearly 5%. Sequencing used PBMCs or T cells enriched from blood (not recorded which). Receptors originate from a woman aged 45-65 years who had been exposed to COVID-19.

V and J are TRBV3-1 (or the pseudogene TRBV3-2) and TRBJ1-2; 7 bases fit TRBD1. CDR3 length: 12 residues. The V segment lost 4 bases and the J segment 10 bases; nucleotides outside the gene matches: 6. Germline CDR1 reads LGHDT; CDR2 reads YNNKEL (reference sequence). Here the CDR3 DNA reads TGTGCCAGCAGCCGACAGACAGGGACCTACACCTTC. Encoded protein: CASSRQTGTYTF.

This clone appeared a single time. The chain combines TRBV6-6 with TRBJ2-7; 7 nucleotides match TRBD1. Per germline, CDR1 MNHNY and CDR2 SVGAGI (reference sequence). Trimming at V came to 2 bases and at J to 3 bases, leaving 4 bases not matched to a gene. This CDR3 spans 14 amino acids. The CDR3 DNA sequence: TGTGCCAGCAGTTACGGGGGACAGTTCTACGAGCAGTACTTC. Its protein product is CASSYGGQFYEQYF.

The V and J genes are TRBV5-1 and TRBJ2-3; 8 bases are shared with TRBD1. Germline CDR1 and CDR2: SGHRS and YFSETQ. V was pared by 0 bases and J by 3 bases, with 6 bases of the junction left unmatched. CDR3 length: 16 amino acids. The CDR3 protein is CASSLEGRGLTDTQYF. The CDR3 bases are TGCGCCAGCAGCTTGGAGGGCAGGGGGCTGACAGATACGCAGTATTTT. Complete variable domain (other parts from reference TRBV5-1 and TRBJ2-3): KAGVTQTPRYLIKTRGQQVTLSCSPISGHRSVSWYQQTPGQGLQFLFEYFSETQRNKGNFPGRFSGRQFSNSRSEMNVSTLELGDSALYLCASSLEGRGLTDTQYFGPGTRLTVL.

The rearrangement links TRBV11-3 to TRBJ1-2; tentatively, D is TRBD1 (5 bases). There are 10 residues in the CDR3. The V end was cut by 9 bases, the J end by 7 bases, with 9 bases between. CDR1 SGHNT and CDR2 YENEEA come from the germline V gene. This CDR3 reads CARGQGGYTF. The DNA of the CDR3 is TGTGCCAGGGGGCAGGGTGGCTACACCTTC.

The CDR3 sequence: CASSATGNTGELFF. The CDR3 coding sequence is TGTGCCAGCAGTGCAACAGGGAACACCGGGGAGCTGTTTTTT. The gene calls are TRBV6-4 and TRBJ2-2, with D possibly matching TRBD1 (5 bases). The V gene's germline CDR1 is MRHNA and CDR2 SNTAGT. The CDR3 totals 14 residues. Trimming stripped 4 bases from V and 1 base from J, with 7 bases between.

The J gene is TRBJ2-7, the V gene TRBV19; D unresolved. V lost 3 bases, J lost 0 bases, and 9 bases lay in between. Looked up from germline, CDR1 is LNHDA and CDR2 is SQIVND (reference sequence). The CDR3 is made up of 14 amino acids. CDR3 bases: TGTGCCAGTAGTATCGAGCCGAGCTCCTACGAGCAGTACTTC. It encodes CASSIEPSSYEQYF.

This chain uses TRBV19 with TRBJ1-2, with 9 nucleotides matching TRBD1. After removal of 7 bases from V and 4 bases from J, the junction contained 7 bases not matched to a gene. CDR3 length: 14 residues. Germline CDR1 LNHDA, CDR2 SQIVND (reference sequence). CDR3 sequence (DNA): TGTGCCAGTACCCCTCAGACAGGGGGCTATGGCTACACCTTC. The encoded protein is CASTPQTGGYGYTF.

The chain is built from TRBV5-1 and TRBJ2-7; 8 nucleotides match TRBD1. Germline V gene sequence: CDR1 SGHRS, CDR2 YFSETQ. This CDR3 region has 15 residues. Trimming cost V 4 bases and J 1 base; bases outside gene matches: 7. CDR3 sequence (DNA): TGCGCCAGCAGCCCCGGGACAGGCCTTTCCTACGAGCAGTACTTC. Amino acid sequence: CASSPGTGLSYEQYF.

The J gene is TRBJ1-2, the V gene TRBV7-9; perhaps TRBD1 as D (6 bases). The CDR3 contains 16 residues. The germline V gene has CDR1 SEHNR and CDR2 FQNEAQ (reference sequence). Trimming took 0 bases from V and 8 from J, leaving 19 bases between them. As DNA, the CDR3 is TGTGCCAGCAGCTTAGCCCCCCCGACAGGCGAATTGGGCTACACCTTC. Encoded protein: CASSLAPPTGELGYTF.

This CDR3 reads CASSSSRTSGDNEQFF. The CDR3 nucleotides are TGTGCCAGTAGTAGTTCCAGAACTAGCGGGGACAATGAGCAGTTCTTC. The chain couples TRBV19 to TRBJ2-1, with 10 bases fitting TRBD2. V gave up 4 bases and J gave up 5 bases; unmatched junction bases: 8. The CDR3 totals 16 residues. CDR1 LNHDA and CDR2 SQIVND come from the germline V gene (reference sequence).

The chain is built from TRBV9 and TRBJ1-1, with 8 bases matching TRBD1. Germline values: CDR1 SGDLS, CDR2 YYNGEE. J was trimmed by 2 bases and V by 4 bases; bases with no gene match: 7. The CDR3 is made up of 15 amino acids. CDR3 nucleotide sequence: TGTGCCAGCAGCCCTCGGACAGGGAGAAACACTGAAGCTTTCTTT. Amino acid sequence: CASSPRTGRNTEAFF. The variable domain in full, completed from reference TRBV9 and TRBJ1-1, reads DSGVTQTPKHLITATGQRVTLRCSPRSGDLSVYWYQQSLDQGLQFLIQYYNGEERAKGNILERFSAQQFPDLHSELNLSSLELGDSALYFCASSPRTGRNTEAFFGQGTRLTVV.

The V and J genes are TRBV12-5 and TRBJ1-1; D is ambiguous. Trimming removed 0 bases at V and 4 bases at J, with 15 bases between. The CDR3 length is 16 residues. Germline V CDR1 and CDR2: LGHNT, FRNRAP. The CDR3 sequence is CASGLVSRSRGTEAFF. The CDR3, as DNA: TGTGCTAGTGGTTTGGTATCACGTTCCCGGGGCACTGAAGCTTTCTTT.

The CDR3 DNA is TGTGCCAGCACCCCCAGACAGGGGGGAAACGGGGAGCTGTTTTTT. The encoded protein is CASTPRQGGNGELFF. The rearrangement links TRBV6-2 or TRBV6-3 to TRBJ2-2; 9 bases map to TRBD1. The CDR3 totals 15 residues. Germline V gene lookup returns CDR1 MNHEY and CDR2 SVGEGT. J lost 7 bases, V lost 7 bases, and 10 bases had no gene match.

The chain uses TRBV30 and TRBJ1-1; D perhaps matches TRBD1 (5 bases). Germline CDR1 and CDR2: GTSNPN and SVGIG (reference sequence). V was cut by 1 base and J by 0 bases, with 6 bases left in between. The CDR3 totals 13 residues. The CDR3 loop is CAWSGQLNTEAFF. Written as DNA, the CDR3 is TGTGCCTGGAGTGGACAGTTGAACACTGAAGCTTTCTTT.

The rearrangement uses TRBV7-9 and TRBJ2-5; D may be TRBD1 (5 bases). CDR1 is SEHNR and CDR2 is FQNEAQ in the germline V gene (reference sequence). V lost 5 bases to trimming and J lost 3 bases, with 10 bases between them. The length of the CDR3 is 13 residues. The CDR3 reads CASSQDRKETQYF. CDR3 sequence (DNA): TGTGCCAGCAGCCAAGACAGAAAAGAGACCCAGTACTTC.

This clone was seen only a few times. V usage is TRBV30 and J usage is TRBJ1-2; no reliable D call. The ends were cut back, 4 bases at V and 2 bases at J, with 11 bases in the middle. Germline CDR1 is GTSNPN and CDR2 is SVGIG (reference sequence). The length of the CDR3 is 13 residues. CDR3 sequence: CAWTRGYNYGYTF. The CDR3 nucleotides are TGTGCCTGGACAAGAGGGTACAACTATGGCTACACCTTC.

The chain recombines TRBV13 with TRBJ2-3; no firm D call. The CDR3 totals 15 residues. Germline loops: CDR1 PRHDT, CDR2 FYEKMQ (reference sequence). The V and J ends lost 5 bases and 1 base respectively, with 13 bases between them. In nucleotides, the CDR3 is TGTGCCAGCAGCGCGGCTTCACGAGGCACAGATACGCAGTATTTT. Translation: CASSAASRGTDTQYF.

The V call is TRBV24-1, the J call TRBJ2-1, with 7 bases lining up with TRBD1. Germline-derived CDR1 and CDR2 are KGHDR and SFDVKD. Germline trimming cut 4 bases from V and 7 bases from J; bases unmatched to any gene: 9. The CDR3 runs to 15 residues. The CDR3, as DNA: TGTGCCACCAGTGACCCTCACAGGGGAGTGAATGAGCAGTTCTTC. This codes for CATSDPHRGVNEQFF.

This clone has just a few counts. The chain has TRBV14 and TRBJ1-2; 9 nucleotides match TRBD1. The germline V gene has CDR1 SGHDN and CDR2 FVKESK. The junction had 12 bases not matched to a gene; V was cut back by 5 bases and J by 8 bases. This CDR3 comprises 15 residues. In nucleotides, the CDR3 is TGTGCCAGCAGCAATGGACAGGGGCTAGGAAGCGGCTACACCTTC. As protein: CASSNGQGLGSGYTF. Filled out from reference TRBV14 and TRBJ1-2, the complete variable domain reads EAGVTQFPSHSVIEKGQTVTLRCDPISGHDNLYWYRRVMGKEIKFLLHFVKESKQDESGMPNNRFLAERTGGTYSTLKVQPAELEDSGVYFCASSNGQGLGSGYTFGSGTRLTVV.

This clone is a singleton in its sample. The rearrangement links TRBV18 to TRBJ2-2; D is unclear. V dropped 1 base and J dropped 1 base, with 10 bases sitting between them. Germline CDR1 is KGHSH and CDR2 is LQKENI. CDR3 length equals 16 residues. Written as DNA, the CDR3 is TGTGCCAGCTCACCACGCAGTGGCCTGAACACCGGGGAGCTGTTTTTT. It yields the protein CASSPRSGLNTGELFF.

The rearrangement links TRBV10-2 to TRBJ2-3, with 7 bases lining up with TRBD2. V lost 9 bases, J lost 2 bases, and 5 bases stayed unmatched. Germline-derived CDR1 and CDR2 are WSHSY and SAAADI. The CDR3 is made up of 13 amino acids. CDR3 loop: CASTSDYTDTQYF. In DNA, the CDR3 is TGCGCCAGTACTAGCGACTACACAGATACGCAGTATTTT.

The chain carries TRBV7-9 and TRBJ1-2; D ambiguous. The CDR3 spans 15 residues. The ends were cut back, 3 bases at V and 4 bases at J, with 15 bases in the middle. CDR1 is SEHNR, CDR2 FQNEAQ, per germline (reference sequence). The DNA for the CDR3 is TGTGCCAGCAGCTTTGAAAGACTTCCTCCCTATGGCTACACCTTC. Translating gives CASSFERLPPYGYTF. Together with reference TRBV7-9 and TRBJ1-2, the CDR3 gives the full variable domain: DTGVSQNPRHKITKRGQNVTFRCDPISEHNRLYWYRQTLGQGPEFLTYFQNEAQLEKSRLLSDRFSAERPKGSFSTLEIQRTEQGDSAMYLCASSFERLPPYGYTFGSGTRLTVV.

The chain links TRBV27 to TRBJ1-6; perhaps TRBD1 as D (5 bases). V was clipped by 8 bases and J by 8 bases, with 16 bases between them. Germline V CDR1 and CDR2: MNHEY, SMNVEV (reference sequence). The CDR3 totals 14 residues. The CDR3 spells CASRGGGSHSPLHF. The CDR3 DNA is TGTGCCAGCCGGGGGGGAGGGTCTCATTCACCCCTCCACTTT.

This clone occurred once. The V call is TRBV5-4, the J call TRBJ2-5; 8 nucleotides align to TRBD2. The V segment lost 0 bases and the J segment 2 bases; nucleotides outside the gene matches: 6. Germline values: CDR1 SGHNT, CDR2 YYREEE (reference sequence). The CDR3 runs to 16 residues. CDR3 sequence (DNA): TGTGCCAGCAGCTTGGTCGGGGGGGGCCTTCAAGAGACCCAGTACTTC. It is translated as CASSLVGGGLQETQYF.

This sequence joins TRBV5-6 and TRBJ1-1, with TRBD1 matching over 11 bases. Germline-derived CDR1 and CDR2 are SGHDT and YYEEEE. The CDR3 loop spans 16 amino acids. The junction had 5 bases not matched to a gene; V was cut back by 4 bases and J by 0 bases. This CDR3 is CASSRDRGSMNTEAFF. In DNA, the CDR3 is TGTGCCAGCAGCAGGGACAGGGGGAGCATGAACACTGAAGCTTTCTTT.

The chain couples TRBV7-2 to TRBJ2-3; D is possibly TRBD2 (7 bases). The germline gives CDR1 SGHTA, CDR2 FQGNSA. V was shortened by 2 bases and J by 4 bases, with 16 bases between the two germline ends. This CDR3 has 16 amino acids. The CDR3 nucleotides are TGTGCCAGCAGCTTATCTGGGGGGGCAACCGCAGATACGCAGTATTTT. This gives the protein CASSLSGGATADTQYF.

V and J are TRBV12-3 or TRBV12-4 and TRBJ1-2; D ambiguous. This CDR3 has 12 residues. V was pared by 5 bases and J by 8 bases, with 12 bases between. The CDR3 spells CASSRGGQGYTF. In DNA, the CDR3 is TGTGCCAGCAGTCGAGGAGGGCAAGGCTACACCTTC.